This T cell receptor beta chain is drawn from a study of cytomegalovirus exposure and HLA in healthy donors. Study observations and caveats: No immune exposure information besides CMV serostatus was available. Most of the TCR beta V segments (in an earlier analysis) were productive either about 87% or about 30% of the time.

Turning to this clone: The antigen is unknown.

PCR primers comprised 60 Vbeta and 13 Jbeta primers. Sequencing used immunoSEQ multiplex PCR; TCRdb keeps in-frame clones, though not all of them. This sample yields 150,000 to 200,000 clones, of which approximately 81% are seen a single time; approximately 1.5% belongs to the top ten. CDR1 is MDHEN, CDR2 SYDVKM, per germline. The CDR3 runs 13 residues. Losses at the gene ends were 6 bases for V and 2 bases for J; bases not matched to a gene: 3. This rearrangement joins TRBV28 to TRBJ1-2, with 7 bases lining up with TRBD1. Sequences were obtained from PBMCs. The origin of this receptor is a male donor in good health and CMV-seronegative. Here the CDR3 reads CASSRGQNYGYTF. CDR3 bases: TGTGCCAGCAGCCGGGGACAGAACTATGGCTACACCTTC.